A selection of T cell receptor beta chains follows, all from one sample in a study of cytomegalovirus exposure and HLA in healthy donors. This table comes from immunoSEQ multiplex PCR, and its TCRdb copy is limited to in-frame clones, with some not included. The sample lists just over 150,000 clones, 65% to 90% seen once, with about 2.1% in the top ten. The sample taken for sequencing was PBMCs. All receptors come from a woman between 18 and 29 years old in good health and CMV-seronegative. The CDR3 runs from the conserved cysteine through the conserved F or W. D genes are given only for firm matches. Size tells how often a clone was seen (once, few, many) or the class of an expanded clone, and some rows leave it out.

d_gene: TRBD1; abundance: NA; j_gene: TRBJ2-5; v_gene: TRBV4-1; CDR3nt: TGCGCCAGCAGCCAAGGTCAGGACAGGGGTTTCTCGGAGCAGTACTTC; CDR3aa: CASSQGQDRGFSEQYF
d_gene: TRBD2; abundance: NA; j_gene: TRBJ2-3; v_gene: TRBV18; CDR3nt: TGTGCCAGCTCACTAAACAGCGGGAGGAGGGCAGATACGCAGTATTTT; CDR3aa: CASSLNSGRRADTQYF
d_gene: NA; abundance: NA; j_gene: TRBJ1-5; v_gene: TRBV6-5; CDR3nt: TGTGCCAGCAGTTACGGGCAGGGCGAGGGCAATCAGCCCCAGCATTTT; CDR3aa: CASSYGQGEGNQPQHF
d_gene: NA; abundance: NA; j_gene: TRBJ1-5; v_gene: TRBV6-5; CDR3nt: TGTGCCAGCCGGATTAGAACAGGGAATCAGCCCCAGCATTTT; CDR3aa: CASRIRTGNQPQHF
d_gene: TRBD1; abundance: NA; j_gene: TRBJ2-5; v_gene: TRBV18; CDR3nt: TGTGCCAGCTCAAAATGGACAGGGGACCAAGAGACCCAGTACTTC; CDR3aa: CASSKWTGDQETQYF
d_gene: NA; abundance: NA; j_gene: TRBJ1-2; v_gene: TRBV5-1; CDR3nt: TGCGCCAGCAGCTTGGGGGCCATAACAGGGAGCCCCAGTCGCTTC; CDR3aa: CASSLGAITGSPSRF
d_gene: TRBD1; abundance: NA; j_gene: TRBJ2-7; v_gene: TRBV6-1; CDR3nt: TGTGCCAGCAGTGGACAGGGGGCGAACGACGAGCAGTACTTC; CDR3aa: CASSGQGANDEQYF
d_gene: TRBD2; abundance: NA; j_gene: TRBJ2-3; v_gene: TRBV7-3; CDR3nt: TGTGCCAGCAGCTTTAGCGGGAGAGCTAGCACAGATACGCAGTATTTT; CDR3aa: CASSFSGRASTDTQYF
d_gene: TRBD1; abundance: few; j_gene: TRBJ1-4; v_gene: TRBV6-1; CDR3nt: TGTGCCAGCAGTGAAGGGACAGGGTTCGATGAAAAACTGTTTTTT; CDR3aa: CASSEGTGFDEKLFF
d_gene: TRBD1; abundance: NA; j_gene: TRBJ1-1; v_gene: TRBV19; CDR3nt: TGTGCCAGTATAGACAGGGGGCGCGGGAACACTGAAGCTTTCTTT; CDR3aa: CASIDRGRGNTEAFF
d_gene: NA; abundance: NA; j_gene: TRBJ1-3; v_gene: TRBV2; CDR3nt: TGTGCCAGCAGTTATTACTCTGGAAACACCATATATTTT; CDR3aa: CASSYYSGNTIYF
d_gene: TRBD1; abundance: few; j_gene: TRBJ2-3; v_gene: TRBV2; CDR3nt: TGTGCCAGCAGTAGCCAGGGGGCGGGGATGACAGATACGCAGTATTTT; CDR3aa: CASSSQGAGMTDTQYF
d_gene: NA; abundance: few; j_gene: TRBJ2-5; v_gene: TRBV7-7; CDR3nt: TGTGCTAGCAGCTTAAACTTCCAAGAGACCCAGTACTTC; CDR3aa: CASSLNFQETQYF
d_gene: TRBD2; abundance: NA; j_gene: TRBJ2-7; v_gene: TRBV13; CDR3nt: TGTGCCAGCAGCCGGACTAGCGGCTACGAGCAGTACTTC; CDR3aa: CASSRTSGYEQYF
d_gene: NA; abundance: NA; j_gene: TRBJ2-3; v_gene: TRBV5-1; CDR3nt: TGCGCCAGCAGCTTGCGAGATACGCAGTATTTT; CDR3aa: CASSLRDTQYF
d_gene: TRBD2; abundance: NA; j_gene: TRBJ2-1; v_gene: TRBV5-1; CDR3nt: TGCGCCAGCAGCTTGGCCGGGGGGGAGGTGTACAATGAGCAGTTCTTC; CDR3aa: CASSLAGGEVYNEQFF
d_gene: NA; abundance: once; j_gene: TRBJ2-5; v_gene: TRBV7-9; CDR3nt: TGTGCCAGCAGCGTAGAGGGACTCCATATGTACCAAGAGACCCAGTACTTC; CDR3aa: CASSVEGLHMYQETQYF